The rows below give T cell receptor beta chains drawn from one sample of a study of T cell responses to AZD1222 COVID-19 vaccine. TCRdb's table, derived via immunoSEQ multiplex PCR, lists solely in-frame clones and lacks some. This sample yields 150,000 or so clones, of which 80% to 95% are seen a single time; 2.3% belongs to the top ten. This specimen was peripheral blood, taken on day 0 of AZD1222 vaccination. These receptors originate from an adult in good health. Both conserved end residues are part of each CDR3. D genes are given only for firm matches. Where a row states a size, it is once, few, many or the class of an expanded clone; other rows omit it.

clone size: -; D gene: TRBD1; J gene: TRBJ1-5; V gene: TRBV28; CDR3 DNA: TGTGCCAGCAGCCCGATACTGACAGGGTCGAATCAGCCCCAGCATTTT; CDR3 protein: CASSPILTGSNQPQHF
clone size: -; D gene: TRBD1; J gene: TRBJ2-1; V gene: TRBV14; CDR3 DNA: TGTGCCAGCAGCCAAATGGCCGGGACAGGGAACAATGAGCAGTTCTTC; CDR3 protein: CASSQMAGTGNNEQFF
clone size: -; D gene: TRBD1; J gene: TRBJ1-6; V gene: TRBV7-6; CDR3 DNA: TGTGCCAGCAGCCCCGGGACAGGGGGAAATTCACCCCTCCACTTT; CDR3 protein: CASSPGTGGNSPLHF
clone size: -; D gene: -; J gene: TRBJ2-3; V gene: TRBV19; CDR3 DNA: TGTGCCAGTAGTATAGCCGGGATCTCCACAGATACGCAGTATTTT; CDR3 protein: CASSIAGISTDTQYF
clone size: -; D gene: -; J gene: TRBJ2-1; V gene: TRBV2; CDR3 DNA: TGTGCCAGCAGCCGGGGAAACTACAATGAGCAGTTCTTC; CDR3 protein: CASSRGNYNEQFF
clone size: -; D gene: TRBD1; J gene: TRBJ2-7; V gene: TRBV5-4; CDR3 DNA: TGTGCCAGCAGCTTACAGGGGGCGTACGAGCAGTACTTC; CDR3 protein: CASSLQGAYEQYF
clone size: -; D gene: -; J gene: TRBJ1-6; V gene: TRBV7-3; CDR3 DNA: TGTGCCAGCAGCTTAACCGATCAAAAACAGGCCATTTACCTCTATAATTCACCCCTCCACTTT; CDR3 protein: CASSLTDQKQAIYLYNSPLHF
clone size: -; D gene: -; J gene: TRBJ1-6; V gene: TRBV3-1/TRBV3-2; CDR3 DNA: TGTGCCAGCAGCCAAGAGACAGGCCAAAAGGACCCCCTCCACTTT; CDR3 protein: CASSQETGQKDPLHF
clone size: -; D gene: TRBD2; J gene: TRBJ2-3; V gene: TRBV11-3; CDR3 DNA: TGTGCCAGCAGCTTAACTAGCGGCACTATAACAGATACGCAGTATTTT; CDR3 protein: CASSLTSGTITDTQYF
clone size: -; D gene: -; J gene: TRBJ1-5; V gene: TRBV27; CDR3 DNA: TGTGCCAGCAGTACAGATATGTTTAGCAATCAGCCCCAGCATTTT; CDR3 protein: CASSTDMFSNQPQHF
clone size: -; D gene: TRBD1; J gene: TRBJ1-3; V gene: TRBV11-2; CDR3 DNA: TGTGCCAGCAGCTTAGCCGGGACAGTCTCTGGAAACACCATATATTTT; CDR3 protein: CASSLAGTVSGNTIYF
clone size: -; D gene: TRBD1; J gene: TRBJ1-6; V gene: TRBV27; CDR3 DNA: TGTGCCAGCAGTTTATCGGGACAGGGATCCGTTTCACCCCTCCACTTT; CDR3 protein: CASSLSGQGSVSPLHF
clone size: -; D gene: TRBD1; J gene: TRBJ1-2; V gene: TRBV11-2; CDR3 DNA: TGTGCCAGCAGCTTAGAAGGGACAGGGAGAGGCTACACCTTC; CDR3 protein: CASSLEGTGRGYTF
clone size: -; D gene: -; J gene: TRBJ1-2; V gene: TRBV6-5; CDR3 DNA: TGTGCCAGCAGACAGGGAAGTGCCGGCTACACCTTC; CDR3 protein: CASRQGSAGYTF
clone size: -; D gene: TRBD1; J gene: TRBJ1-1; V gene: TRBV28; CDR3 DNA: TGTGCCAGCAGCCAACAGGGGGCCGCCTCTGAAGCTTTCTTT; CDR3 protein: CASSQQGAASEAFF
clone size: -; D gene: TRBD1; J gene: TRBJ1-1; V gene: TRBV5-1; CDR3 DNA: TGCGCCAGCAGCCGGGGTCGGGACAGGGTCCTTATCACTGAAGCTTTCTTT; CDR3 protein: CASSRGRDRVLITEAFF
clone size: -; D gene: -; J gene: TRBJ1-3; V gene: TRBV10-3; CDR3 DNA: TGTGCCATCAGTGGAACAGCCATCTCTGGAAACACCATATATTTT; CDR3 protein: CAISGTAISGNTIYF
clone size: -; D gene: TRBD1; J gene: TRBJ1-5; V gene: TRBV19; CDR3 DNA: TGTGCCAGCAGAACAGGGGTGGGCAATCAGCCCCAGCATTTT; CDR3 protein: CASRTGVGNQPQHF
clone size: -; D gene: -; J gene: TRBJ1-6; V gene: TRBV4-1; CDR3 DNA: TGCGCCAGCAGCCAGCCATGGGCCAGTAATTCACCCCTCCACTTT; CDR3 protein: CASSQPWASNSPLHF
clone size: -; D gene: -; J gene: TRBJ1-2; V gene: TRBV30; CDR3 DNA: TGTGCCTGGAGCCTATCAGGGGCACATGGCTACACCTTC; CDR3 protein: CAWSLSGAHGYTF
clone size: -; D gene: -; J gene: TRBJ2-7; V gene: TRBV6-2/TRBV6-3; CDR3 DNA: TGTGCCAGCAGTTATGCGACCACCTACGAGCAGTACTTC; CDR3 protein: CASSYATTYEQYF
clone size: -; D gene: -; J gene: TRBJ1-2; V gene: TRBV6-5; CDR3 DNA: TGTGCCAGCAGTTACGGGACACAAACTAACTATGGCTACACCTTC; CDR3 protein: CASSYGTQTNYGYTF
clone size: -; D gene: -; J gene: TRBJ1-2; V gene: TRBV6-1; CDR3 DNA: TGTGCCAGCAGTGAAGCCCAGGTCGGCTATGGCTACACCTTC; CDR3 protein: CASSEAQVGYGYTF
clone size: -; D gene: -; J gene: TRBJ1-1; V gene: TRBV6-5; CDR3 DNA: TGTGCCAGCAGTCGAACTTTGAACACTGAAGCTTTCTTT; CDR3 protein: CASSRTLNTEAFF
clone size: -; D gene: -; J gene: TRBJ1-5; V gene: TRBV19; CDR3 DNA: TGTGCCAGTAGTATCGCGCTGAGCAATCAGCCCCAGCATTTT; CDR3 protein: CASSIALSNQPQHF
clone size: -; D gene: -; J gene: TRBJ1-4; V gene: TRBV18; CDR3 DNA: TGTGCCAGCTCAGAACTGACAGTAGTGAATGAAAAACTGTTTTTT; CDR3 protein: CASSELTVVNEKLFF
clone size: -; D gene: -; J gene: TRBJ2-1; V gene: TRBV6-5; CDR3 DNA: TGTGCCAGCAGATATGACGCGGGTTCCTACAATGAGCAGTTCTTC; CDR3 protein: CASRYDAGSYNEQFF
clone size: -; D gene: -; J gene: TRBJ2-3; V gene: TRBV13; CDR3 DNA: TGTGCCAGCAGCGGAGGGGAGGCTGCAGATACGCAGTATTTT; CDR3 protein: CASSGGEAADTQYF
clone size: -; D gene: -; J gene: TRBJ1-5; V gene: TRBV30; CDR3 DNA: TGTGCCTGGAGTCAAAGCGGGACGCGTAGTACCCCCCAGCATTTT; CDR3 protein: CAWSQSGTRSTPQHF
clone size: -; D gene: -; J gene: TRBJ2-7; V gene: TRBV7-9; CDR3 DNA: TGTGCCAGCAGCCGCAGATACGAGCAGTACTTC; CDR3 protein: CASSRRYEQYF
clone size: -; D gene: -; J gene: TRBJ2-3; V gene: TRBV6-5; CDR3 DNA: TGTGCCAGCAGCACTACTAGCACAGATACGCAGTATTTT; CDR3 protein: CASSTTSTDTQYF
clone size: -; D gene: -; J gene: TRBJ2-1; V gene: TRBV7-3; CDR3 DNA: TGTGCCAGCAGCTTAGAGGGTAGCTCCTACAATGAGCAGTTCTTC; CDR3 protein: CASSLEGSSYNEQFF
clone size: once; D gene: -; J gene: TRBJ1-2; V gene: TRBV6-5; CDR3 DNA: TGTGCCAGCATGAACGCACACAGCCCAGGAGGCTACACCTTC; CDR3 protein: CASMNAHSPGGYTF
clone size: -; D gene: -; J gene: TRBJ1-5; V gene: TRBV19; CDR3 DNA: TGTGCCAGTAGCCCCTATTTGGTCAATCAGCCCCAGCATTTT; CDR3 protein: CASSPYLVNQPQHF
clone size: once; D gene: TRBD1; J gene: TRBJ1-1; V gene: TRBV7-9; CDR3 DNA: TGTGCCAGCCCAAAGGAGGGGGCGGTGAACACTGAAGCTTTCTTT; CDR3 protein: CASPKEGAVNTEAFF
clone size: once; D gene: -; J gene: TRBJ2-1; V gene: TRBV29-1; CDR3 DNA: TGCAGCGTTGAAGATCAGGGGAGAGACTCCAATGAGCAGTTCTTC; CDR3 protein: CSVEDQGRDSNEQFF
clone size: few; D gene: -; J gene: TRBJ2-1; V gene: TRBV6-5; CDR3 DNA: TGTGCCAGCAGTTACTCCACCTCAGGAATCAATGAGCAGTTCTTC; CDR3 protein: CASSYSTSGINEQFF
clone size: -; D gene: TRBD1; J gene: TRBJ1-2; V gene: TRBV4-3; CDR3 DNA: TGCGCCAGCAGCCAAGATTTGGGACAGTCCAGTGGCTACACCTTC; CDR3 protein: CASSQDLGQSSGYTF
clone size: -; D gene: -; J gene: TRBJ2-7; V gene: TRBV2; CDR3 DNA: TGTGCCAGCAGTGAGCTGGGAAGCGAGCAGTACTTC; CDR3 protein: CASSELGSEQYF
clone size: -; D gene: TRBD2; J gene: TRBJ2-7; V gene: TRBV30; CDR3 DNA: TGTGCCTGGACCCCTGAGGGACTAGCAATCTGGTACGAGCAGTACTTC; CDR3 protein: CAWTPEGLAIWYEQYF
clone size: -; D gene: TRBD2; J gene: TRBJ2-1; V gene: TRBV4-2; CDR3 DNA: TGTGCCAGCAGCCAAGGGATGTTAGCGGGGTCCTACAATGAGCAGTTCTTC; CDR3 protein: CASSQGMLAGSYNEQFF
clone size: -; D gene: -; J gene: TRBJ1-5; V gene: TRBV12-2; CDR3 DNA: TGTGCAAGTCGCAGACCCGGCAAGAGAAATCAGCCCCAGCATTTT; CDR3 protein: CASRRPGKRNQPQHF
clone size: once; D gene: -; J gene: TRBJ1-3; V gene: TRBV23-1; CDR3 DNA: TGCGCCAGCAGTCAATCGACCGCTCGCTCTGGAAACACCATATATTTT; CDR3 protein: CASSQSTARSGNTIYF
clone size: -; D gene: -; J gene: TRBJ2-5; V gene: TRBV5-1; CDR3 DNA: TGCGCCAGCAGCAACGAGGGTCGGGTCTATATTGAAGAGACCCAGTACTTC; CDR3 protein: CASSNEGRVYIEETQYF
clone size: -; D gene: -; J gene: TRBJ1-4; V gene: TRBV7-9; CDR3 DNA: TGTGCCAGCAGCCTCTCGGGGATGGCGGTTGAAAAACTGTTTTTT; CDR3 protein: CASSLSGMAVEKLFF
clone size: -; D gene: -; J gene: TRBJ2-7; V gene: TRBV5-6; CDR3 DNA: TGTGCCAGCAGCAAAAAACGGGGGGCGATTTTCCACGAGCAGTACTTC; CDR3 protein: CASSKKRGAIFHEQYF
clone size: -; D gene: TRBD1; J gene: TRBJ1-4; V gene: TRBV5-1; CDR3 DNA: TGCGCCAGCTCTTCTCCCGGGACAGAGAGTTTT; CDR3 protein: CASSSPGTESF
clone size: -; D gene: TRBD1; J gene: TRBJ1-5; V gene: TRBV18; CDR3 DNA: TGTGCCAGCTCAACCGGGACAGGGGATCAGCCCCAGCATTTT; CDR3 protein: CASSTGTGDQPQHF
clone size: -; D gene: TRBD2; J gene: TRBJ2-1; V gene: TRBV7-7; CDR3 DNA: TGTGCCAGCAGCTTAGAGGGACTAGCGGTCTCCGAGCAGTTCTTC; CDR3 protein: CASSLEGLAVSEQFF
clone size: -; D gene: TRBD1; J gene: TRBJ1-6; V gene: TRBV18; CDR3 DNA: TGTGCCAGCTCACCCCCGGGGACAGGTGATAATTCACCCCTCCACTTT; CDR3 protein: CASSPPGTGDNSPLHF
clone size: -; D gene: -; J gene: TRBJ1-4; V gene: TRBV6-5; CDR3 DNA: TGTGCCAGCAGTTACTCCCTCGGGGGCGGCGAAAAACTGTTTTTT; CDR3 protein: CASSYSLGGGEKLFF
clone size: -; D gene: -; J gene: TRBJ2-4; V gene: TRBV14; CDR3 DNA: TGTGCCAGCAGCGCCCAATCGTGGGGAAACATTCAGTACTTC; CDR3 protein: CASSAQSWGNIQYF
clone size: -; D gene: -; J gene: TRBJ1-2; V gene: TRBV6-2/TRBV6-3; CDR3 DNA: TGTGCCAGCAGTCGAGGCGGGGACAACTATGGCTACACCTTC; CDR3 protein: CASSRGGDNYGYTF